This T cell receptor (beta chain) was sequenced for a study of identical twins. This clonotype was counted at least ten times. This CDR3 is built from 14 residues. With 6 bases clipped from V and 4 bases from J, the junction kept 7 bases outside the gene matches. Germline CDR1 MNHNS, CDR2 SASEGT. One entry per CDR3 protein, called by TCRdb with MiXCR from the 5' RACE reads. The profile shows 270,000 or so distinct CDR3 sequences, about 9% of them singletons. This sample also belongs to another study, concerning yellow fever vaccine responses in identical twins.

The rearrangement links TRBV6-1 to TRBJ2-5; TRBD2 agrees at 8 bases. The TCR was taken from a woman in her late teens or twenties in good health. Input material: CD8+ T cells sorted from blood. In DNA form, the CDR3 reads TGTGCCAGCAGGCGAGCGGGGGTTTCAGAGACCCAGTACTTC. Translation gives CASRRAGVSETQYF.